This T cell receptor (beta chain) comes out of a study of blood T cells in healthy people across ages. Then a second PCR, running roughly 7 to 11 cycles, was carried out with a sample-barcoded 5' primer and a J-beta primer mix. TCRdb passed the 5' RACE reads through MiXCR, listing each CDR3 protein once. The sample contains about 1 million distinct CDR3 sequences, around 27% of which appear only once. In this sample, this clonotype turned up a few times. The V end lost 9 bases, the J end lost 2 bases, and 22 bases lay between the germline ends. Germline lookup yields CDR1 LNHNV and CDR2 YYDKDF (reference sequence). The length of the CDR3 is 17 residues. This sample also appeared in a second study, on T cells of mothers and their children.

Sequencing was done on a sample of blood. The J gene is TRBJ1-4, the V gene TRBV15; no firm D call. The TCR comes from a girl under 10 years old in good health. CDR3 residues: CATPWVPTPRTNEKLFF. Written as DNA, the CDR3 is TGTGCCACTCCTTGGGTCCCTACCCCGAGGACTAATGAAAAACTGTTTTTT.